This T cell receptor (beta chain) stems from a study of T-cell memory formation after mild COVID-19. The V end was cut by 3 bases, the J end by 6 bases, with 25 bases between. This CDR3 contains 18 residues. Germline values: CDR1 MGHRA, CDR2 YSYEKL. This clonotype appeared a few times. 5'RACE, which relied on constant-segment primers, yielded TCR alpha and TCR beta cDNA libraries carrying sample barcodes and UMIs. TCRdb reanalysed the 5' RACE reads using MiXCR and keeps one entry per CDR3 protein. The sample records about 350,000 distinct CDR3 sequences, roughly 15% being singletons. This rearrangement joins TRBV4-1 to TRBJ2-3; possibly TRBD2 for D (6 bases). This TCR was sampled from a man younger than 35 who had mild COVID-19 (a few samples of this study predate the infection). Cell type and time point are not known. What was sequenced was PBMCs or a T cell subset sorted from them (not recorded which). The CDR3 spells CASSHRPDTSPLGDTQYF. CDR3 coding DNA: TGCGCCAGCAGCCATCGCCCTGATACTAGCCCCCTGGGTGATACGCAGTATTTT.